Shown below are 4 T cell receptor beta chains from a single sample sequenced in a study of type 1 and type 2 diabetes patients. Genomic DNA was the PCR template. Amplification of the beta chain CDR3 used 30 forward and 13 reverse multiplex primers. MiXCR, applied by TCRdb to the multiplex PCR reads, yields one record per CDR3 protein. This table has around 300,000 distinct CDR3 sequences, over 45% appearing once. Sequenced material: peripheral blood mononuclear cells (PBMCs). The receptors originated from a young man with type 2 diabetes.

This clonotype came up a few times. This chain uses TRBV7-6 with TRBJ2-3; D unresolved. Trimming removed 2 bases at V and 2 bases at J, with 11 bases between. There are 15 residues in the CDR3. Per the germline V gene, CDR1 is SGHVS and CDR2 is FNYEAQ. The CDR3 region is CASSLRRVNTDTQYF. The CDR3 DNA is TGTGCCAGCAGCTTAAGACGGGTAAACACAGATACGCAGTATTTT.

The CDR3 spells CASSPKGPYEQYF. CDR3 DNA: TGTGCCAGCAGCCCAAAAGGCCCCTACGAGCAGTACTTC. The chain links TRBV11-3 to TRBJ2-7; D gene ambiguous. CDR1 and CDR2 from the germline V gene are SGHNT and YENEEA. The CDR3 is made up of 13 amino acids. V lost 5 bases and J 2 bases, leaving 10 bases between the germline ends.

The chain has TRBV19 and TRBJ2-7; D not resolved. Germline loops: CDR1 LNHDA, CDR2 SQIVND (reference sequence). Between the trimmed V and J ends, which lost 9 bases and 1 base, there was a span of 25 bases. The CDR3 sequence is 17 residues long. The CDR3 is CASSEPQWNLFSYEQYF. CDR3 in DNA: TGTGCCAGCAGTGAGCCCCAATGGAATCTTTTTTCCTACGAGCAGTACTTC.

The chain carries TRBV30 and TRBJ2-7; 8 bases fit TRBD1. The closer fit of TRBJ2-1 to the DNA end suggests the J call may be wrong. Germline values: CDR1 GTSNPN, CDR2 SVGIG (reference sequence). The CDR3 is 14 residues long. CDR3 in amino acids: CAWSTGQGDNEQFF. In DNA, the CDR3 is TGTGCCTGGAGTACTGGACAGGGAGACAATGAGCAGTTCTTC.